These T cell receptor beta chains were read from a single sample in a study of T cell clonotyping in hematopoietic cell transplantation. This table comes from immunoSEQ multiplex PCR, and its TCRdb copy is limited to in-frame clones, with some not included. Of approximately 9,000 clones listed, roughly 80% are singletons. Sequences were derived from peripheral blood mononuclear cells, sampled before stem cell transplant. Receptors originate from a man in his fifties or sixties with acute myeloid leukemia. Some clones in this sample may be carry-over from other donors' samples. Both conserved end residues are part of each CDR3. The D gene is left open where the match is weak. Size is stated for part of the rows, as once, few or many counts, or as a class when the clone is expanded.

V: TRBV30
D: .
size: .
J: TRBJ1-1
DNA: TGTGCCTGGAGTCAGGTGAACACTGAAGCTTTCTTT
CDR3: CAWSQVNTEAFF

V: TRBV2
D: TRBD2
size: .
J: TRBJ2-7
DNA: TGTGCCAGCAGTGTCTTTGGCGGGGGAACCTACGAGCAGTACTTC
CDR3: CASSVFGGGTYEQYF

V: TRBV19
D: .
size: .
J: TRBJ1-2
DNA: TGTGCCAGTAGTACAGAAAGGGCTACCTATGGCTACACCTTC
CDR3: CASSTERATYGYTF

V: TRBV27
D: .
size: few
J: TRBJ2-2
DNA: TGTGCCAGCAGTTTAGGTTCTTACACCGGGGAGCTGTTTTTT
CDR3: CASSLGSYTGELFF

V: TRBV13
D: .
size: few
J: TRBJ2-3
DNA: TGTGCCAGCAGCGCATCGGGGTATACGCAGTATTTT
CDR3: CASSASGYTQYF

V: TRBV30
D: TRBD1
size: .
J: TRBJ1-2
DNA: TGTGCCTGGAGAAGAGGGACAGTCTATGGCTACACCTTC
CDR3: CAWRRGTVYGYTF

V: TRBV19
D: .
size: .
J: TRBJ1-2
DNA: TGTGCCAGTAGTATTGCTGGCGGTTATGGCTACACCTTC
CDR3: CASSIAGGYGYTF

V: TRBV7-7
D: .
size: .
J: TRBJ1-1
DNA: TGTGCTAGCAGCTCCTCAGTGAACACTGAAGCTTTCTTT
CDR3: CASSSSVNTEAFF

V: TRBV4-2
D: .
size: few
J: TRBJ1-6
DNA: TGTGCCAGCAGCCAGGGCAATTCACCCCTCCACTTT
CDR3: CASSQGNSPLHF

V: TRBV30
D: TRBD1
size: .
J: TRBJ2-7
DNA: TGTGCCTGGAGTTCTCTTGGGACAGGGGGCACCTACGAGCAGTACTTC
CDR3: CAWSSLGTGGTYEQYF

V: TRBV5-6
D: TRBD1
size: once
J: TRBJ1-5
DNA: TGTGCCAGCAGCTTGGGGACAGGGAGGGTCGATAGCAATCAGCCCCAGCATTTT
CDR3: CASSLGTGRVDSNQPQHF

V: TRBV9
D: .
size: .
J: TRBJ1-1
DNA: TGTGCCAGCAGCGTAGGGTGGGGTATGAACACTGAAGCTTTCTTT
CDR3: CASSVGWGMNTEAFF

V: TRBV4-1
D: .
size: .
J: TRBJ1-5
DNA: TGCGCCAGCAGCCAATTCGGGCAGCCCCAGCATTTT
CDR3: CASSQFGQPQHF

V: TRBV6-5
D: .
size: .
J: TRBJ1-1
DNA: TGTGCCAGCAGTTACTCTGGTTTGAACACTGAAGCTTTCTTT
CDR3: CASSYSGLNTEAFF

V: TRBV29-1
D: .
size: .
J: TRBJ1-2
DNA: TGCAGCGTTGACGCGGAGACAGGACGCGGCTACACCTTC
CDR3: CSVDAETGRGYTF

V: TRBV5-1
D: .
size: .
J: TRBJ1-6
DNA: TGCGCCAGCAGCTTGAGAGGGGAGAACCCCGGCCAATCACCCCTCCACTTT
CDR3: CASSLRGENPGQSPLHF

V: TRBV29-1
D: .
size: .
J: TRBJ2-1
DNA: TGCAGCGCCGAGCCGGATAAAAATACCCCTTCTGGGTTCTTC
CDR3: CSAEPDKNTPSGFF

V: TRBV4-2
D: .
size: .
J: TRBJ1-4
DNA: TGTGCCAGCAGCCAAGAAGTAGCGACTAATGAAAAACTGTTTTTT
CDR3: CASSQEVATNEKLFF

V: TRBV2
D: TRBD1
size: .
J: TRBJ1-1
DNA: TGTGCCAGCAGGGTAAACAGGGGGATGAACACTGAAGCTTTCTTT
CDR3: CASRVNRGMNTEAFF